This T cell receptor beta chain appears in the sequencing data of a study of shared clonotypes between healthy human individuals. Whole-study results and caveats: Generally, estimated richness proved larger in naive subsets than it did in memory subsets. Across a few donors, naive CD4 shared 5% to 5.5%, naive CD8 more than 3%, memory CD4 more than 2%, memory CD8 around 0.36%.

The V gene's germline CDR1 is LGHNT and CDR2 FRNRAP. V shed 2 bases and J 1 base; nucleotides not matched to a gene: 6. The CDR3 spans 17 residues. The authors loaded roughly 200 ng DNA, around 32,000 T cell genomes, into sorted-subset replicate PCRs. Per the study methods: In the immunoSEQ data, sequences were junction-only and lacked quality scores, so filtering differed. Data came from immunoSEQ multiplex PCR; TCRdb stores just in-frame clones and leaves some out. V and J calls plus clone size are reproduced from that table; the DNA served to infer D and trimming. This sample has roughly 2 million clones, with approximately 94% found just once. Of note for this clone: Its antigen is unidentified.

This TCR was sampled from a man between 18 and 29 years old in good health. Sequenced: naive CD4+ T cells sorted from blood. Subset: CD45RA+ positively selected. This sequence joins TRBV12-5 and TRBJ1-1; 11 bases line up with TRBD1. CDR3 nucleotides: TGTGCTAGTGGTTTGTGGGTCGGGACAGGGGGGAACACTGAAGCTTTCTTT. This sequence encodes CASGLWVGTGGNTEAFF. The variable domain in full, completed from reference TRBV12-5 and TRBJ1-1, reads DARVTQTPRHKVTEMGQEVTMRCQPILGHNTVFWYRQTMMQGLELLAYFRNRAPLDDSGMPKDRFSAEMPDATLATLKIQPSEPRDSAVYFCASGLWVGTGGNTEAFFGQGTRLTVV.